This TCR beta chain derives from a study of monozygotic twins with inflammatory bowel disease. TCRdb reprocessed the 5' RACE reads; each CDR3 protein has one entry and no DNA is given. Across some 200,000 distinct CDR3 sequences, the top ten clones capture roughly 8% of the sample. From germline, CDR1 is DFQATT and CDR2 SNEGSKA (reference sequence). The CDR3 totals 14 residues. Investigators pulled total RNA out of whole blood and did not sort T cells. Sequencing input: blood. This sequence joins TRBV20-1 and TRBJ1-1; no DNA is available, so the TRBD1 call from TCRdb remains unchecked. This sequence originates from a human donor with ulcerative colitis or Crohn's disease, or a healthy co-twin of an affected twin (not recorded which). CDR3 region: CSANGARGNTEAFF.